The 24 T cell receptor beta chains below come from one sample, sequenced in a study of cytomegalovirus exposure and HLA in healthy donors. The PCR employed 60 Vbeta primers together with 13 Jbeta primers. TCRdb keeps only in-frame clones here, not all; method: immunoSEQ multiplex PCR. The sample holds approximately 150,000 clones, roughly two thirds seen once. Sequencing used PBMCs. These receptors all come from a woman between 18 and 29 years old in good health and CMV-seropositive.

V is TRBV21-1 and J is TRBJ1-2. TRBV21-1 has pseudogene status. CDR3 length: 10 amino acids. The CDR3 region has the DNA TGTGCCAGCAGGAGCTATGGCTACACCTTC. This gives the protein CASRSYGYTF.

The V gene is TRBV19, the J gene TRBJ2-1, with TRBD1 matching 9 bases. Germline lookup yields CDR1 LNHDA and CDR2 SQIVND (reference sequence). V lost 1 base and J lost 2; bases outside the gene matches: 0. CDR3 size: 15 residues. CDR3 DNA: TGTGCCAGTAGTATAGGGACAGGGGCCTACAATGAGCAGTTCTTC. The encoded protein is CASSIGTGAYNEQFF.

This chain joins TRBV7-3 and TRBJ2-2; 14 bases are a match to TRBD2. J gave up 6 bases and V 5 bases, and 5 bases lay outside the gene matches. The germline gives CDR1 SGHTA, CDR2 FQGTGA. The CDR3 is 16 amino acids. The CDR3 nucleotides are TGTGCCAGCAGCCCTCCGGGACTAGCGGGGGCCGGGGAGCTGTTTTTT. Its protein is CASSPPGLAGAGELFF.

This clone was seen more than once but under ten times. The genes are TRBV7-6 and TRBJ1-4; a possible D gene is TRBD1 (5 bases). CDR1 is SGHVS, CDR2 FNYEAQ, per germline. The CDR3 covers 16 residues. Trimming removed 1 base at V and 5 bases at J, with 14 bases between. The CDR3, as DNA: TGTGCCAGCAGCTTAGGGCAAAGGACAAAGAATGAAAAACTGTTTTTT. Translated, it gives CASSLGQRTKNEKLFF.

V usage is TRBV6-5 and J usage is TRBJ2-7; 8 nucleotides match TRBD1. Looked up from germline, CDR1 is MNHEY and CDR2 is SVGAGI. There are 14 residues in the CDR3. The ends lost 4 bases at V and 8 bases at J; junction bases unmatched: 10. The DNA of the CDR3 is TGTGCCAGCAGTTTCGGTAAACGACAGGGGAAGCAGTACTTC. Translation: CASSFGKRQGKQYF.

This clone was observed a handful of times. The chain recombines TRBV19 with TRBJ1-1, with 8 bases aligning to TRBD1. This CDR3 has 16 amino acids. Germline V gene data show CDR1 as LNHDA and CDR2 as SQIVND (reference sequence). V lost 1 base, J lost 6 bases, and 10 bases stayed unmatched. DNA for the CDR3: TGTGCCAGTAGTATAGGCGCGGCCAGGGGGCGATCTGAAGCTTTCTTT. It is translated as CASSIGAARGRSEAFF.

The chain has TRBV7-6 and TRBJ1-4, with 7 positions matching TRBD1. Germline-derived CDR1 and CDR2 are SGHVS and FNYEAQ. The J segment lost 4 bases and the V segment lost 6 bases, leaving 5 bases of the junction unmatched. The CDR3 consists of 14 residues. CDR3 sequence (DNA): TGTGCCAGCAGAGAGACAGGGCTTAATGAAAAACTGTTTTTT. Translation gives CASRETGLNEKLFF.

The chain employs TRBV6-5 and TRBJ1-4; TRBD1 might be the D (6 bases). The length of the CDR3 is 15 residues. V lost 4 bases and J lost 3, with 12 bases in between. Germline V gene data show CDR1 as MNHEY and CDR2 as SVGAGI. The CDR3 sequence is CASSFVGGPNEKLFF. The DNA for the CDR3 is TGTGCCAGCAGTTTCGTAGGGGGACCTAATGAAAAACTGTTTTTT.

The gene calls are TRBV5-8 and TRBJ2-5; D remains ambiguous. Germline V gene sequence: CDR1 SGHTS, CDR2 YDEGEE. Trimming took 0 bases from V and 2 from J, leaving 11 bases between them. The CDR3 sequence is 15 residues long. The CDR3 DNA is TGTGCCAGCAGCTTGGGTTGGCGGTCTCAAGAGACCCAGTACTTC. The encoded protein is CASSLGWRSQETQYF.

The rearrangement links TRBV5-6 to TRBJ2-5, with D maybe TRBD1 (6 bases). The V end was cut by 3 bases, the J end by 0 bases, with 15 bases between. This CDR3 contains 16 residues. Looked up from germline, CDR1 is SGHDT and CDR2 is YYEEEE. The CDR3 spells CASSSSLGHHQETQYF. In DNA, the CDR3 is TGTGCCAGCAGCTCCTCCCTGGGACACCACCAAGAGACCCAGTACTTC.

The CDR3 spells CAWEAGGNTGELFF. For the CDR3, the DNA is TGTGCCTGGGAAGCGGGAGGGAACACCGGGGAGCTGTTTTTT. The V gene is TRBV30, the J gene TRBJ2-2; 9 positions match TRBD2. The junction had 2 bases not matched to a gene; V was cut back by 5 bases and J by 1 base. The CDR3 contains 14 residues. Germline values: CDR1 GTSNPN, CDR2 SVGIG (reference sequence). Full variable domain (rest looked up from reference TRBV30 and TRBJ2-2): SQTIHQWPATLVQPVGSPLSLECTVEGTSNPNLYWYRQAAGRGLQLLFYSVGIGQISSEVPQNLSASRPQDRQFILSSKKLLLSDSGFYLCAWEAGGNTGELFFGEGSRLTVL.

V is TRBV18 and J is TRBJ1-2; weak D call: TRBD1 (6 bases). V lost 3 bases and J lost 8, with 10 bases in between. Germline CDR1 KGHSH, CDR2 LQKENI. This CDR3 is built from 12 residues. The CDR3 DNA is TGTGCCAGCTCACCCTCCCAGGGGGGCTACACCTTC. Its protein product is CASSPSQGGYTF.

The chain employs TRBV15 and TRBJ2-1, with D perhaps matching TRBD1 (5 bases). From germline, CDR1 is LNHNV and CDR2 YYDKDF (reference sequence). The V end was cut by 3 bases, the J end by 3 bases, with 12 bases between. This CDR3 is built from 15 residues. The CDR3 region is CATSRRRGIYNEQFF. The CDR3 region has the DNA TGTGCCACCAGCAGGCGTAGGGGAATCTACAATGAGCAGTTCTTC. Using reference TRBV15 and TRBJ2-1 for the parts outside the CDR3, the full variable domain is DAMVIQNPRYQVTQFGKPVTLSCSQTLNHNVMYWYQQKSSQAPKLLFHYYDKDFNNEADTPDNFQSRRPNTSFCFLDIRSPGLGDTAMYLCATSRRRGIYNEQFFGPGTRLTVL.

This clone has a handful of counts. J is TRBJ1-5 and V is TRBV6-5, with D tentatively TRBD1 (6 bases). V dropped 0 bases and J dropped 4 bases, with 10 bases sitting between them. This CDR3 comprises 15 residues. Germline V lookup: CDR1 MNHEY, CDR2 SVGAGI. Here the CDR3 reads CASSYSTGKNQPQHF. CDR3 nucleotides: TGTGCCAGCAGTTACTCGACAGGAAAAAATCAGCCCCAGCATTTT.

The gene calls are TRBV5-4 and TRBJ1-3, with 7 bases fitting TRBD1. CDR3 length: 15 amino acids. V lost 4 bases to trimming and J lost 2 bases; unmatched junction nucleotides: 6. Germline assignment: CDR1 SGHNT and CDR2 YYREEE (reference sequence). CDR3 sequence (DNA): TGTGCCAGCAGCCGGATCGGGACAGCTGGAAACACCATATATTTT. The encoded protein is CASSRIGTAGNTIYF.

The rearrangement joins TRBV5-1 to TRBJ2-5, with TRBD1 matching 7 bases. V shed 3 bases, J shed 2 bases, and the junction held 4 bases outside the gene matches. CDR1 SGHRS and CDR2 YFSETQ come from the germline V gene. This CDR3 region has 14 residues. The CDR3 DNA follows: TGCGCCAGCAGCTACCAGGGACAGCAAGAGACCCAGTACTTC. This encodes CASSYQGQQETQYF.

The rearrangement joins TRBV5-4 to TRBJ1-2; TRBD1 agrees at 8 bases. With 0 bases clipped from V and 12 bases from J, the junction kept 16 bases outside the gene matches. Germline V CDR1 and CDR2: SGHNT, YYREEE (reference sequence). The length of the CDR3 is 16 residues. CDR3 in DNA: TGTGCCAGCAGCTTGGGTGGGGCAGGGGGCGCGAATGAGAACACCTTC. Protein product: CASSLGGAGGANENTF.

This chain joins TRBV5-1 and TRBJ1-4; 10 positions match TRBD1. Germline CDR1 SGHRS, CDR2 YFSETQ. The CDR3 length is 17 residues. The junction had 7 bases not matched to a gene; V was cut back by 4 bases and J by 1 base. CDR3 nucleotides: TGCGCCAGCAGCGCTGGACAGGGGGTAGTAACTAATGAAAAACTGTTTTTT. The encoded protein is CASSAGQGVVTNEKLFF.

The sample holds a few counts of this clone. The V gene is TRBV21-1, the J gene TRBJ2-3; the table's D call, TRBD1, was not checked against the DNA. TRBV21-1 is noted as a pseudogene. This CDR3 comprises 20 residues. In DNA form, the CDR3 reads TGTGCCAGCAGCAAAGACCCCAGGAAAACCCCCTCGGCCAGCACAGATACGCAGTATTTT. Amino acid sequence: CASSKDPRKTPSASTDTQYF.

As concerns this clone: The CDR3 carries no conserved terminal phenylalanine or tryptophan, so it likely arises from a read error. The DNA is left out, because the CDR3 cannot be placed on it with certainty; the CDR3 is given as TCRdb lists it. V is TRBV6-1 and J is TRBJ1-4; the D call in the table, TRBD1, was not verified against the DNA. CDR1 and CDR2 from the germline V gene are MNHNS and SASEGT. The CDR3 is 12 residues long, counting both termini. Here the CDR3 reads CASSEPSGRVLV.

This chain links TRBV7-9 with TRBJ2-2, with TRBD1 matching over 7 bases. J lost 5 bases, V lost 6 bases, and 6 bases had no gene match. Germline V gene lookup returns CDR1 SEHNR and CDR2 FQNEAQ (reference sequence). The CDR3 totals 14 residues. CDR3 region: CASRDWTGTGELFF. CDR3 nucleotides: TGTGCCAGCAGGGACTGGACAGGTACCGGGGAGCTGTTTTTT.

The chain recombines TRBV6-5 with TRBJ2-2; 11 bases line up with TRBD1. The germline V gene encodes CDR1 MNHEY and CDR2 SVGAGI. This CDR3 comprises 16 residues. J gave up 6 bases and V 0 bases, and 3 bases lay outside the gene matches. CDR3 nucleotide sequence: TGTGCCAGCAGTTACTCGGGGACAGGGGGGCCCGGGGAGCTGTTTTTT. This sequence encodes CASSYSGTGGPGELFF.

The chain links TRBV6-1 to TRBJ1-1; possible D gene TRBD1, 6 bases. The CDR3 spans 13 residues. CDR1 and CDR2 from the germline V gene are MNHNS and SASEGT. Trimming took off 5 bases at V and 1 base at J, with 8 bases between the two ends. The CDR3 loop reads CASSPRGNTEAFF. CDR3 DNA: TGTGCCAGCAGTCCCAGGGGGAACACTGAAGCTTTCTTT.

CDR3 DNA sequence: TGCGCCAGCAGCCAAAAGGCCTCTCTAGCGGGGGAGCTATCCACCGGGGAGCTGTTTTTT. It is translated as CASSQKASLAGELSTGELFF. The V call is TRBV4-3, the J call TRBJ2-2; 10 positions match TRBD2. Trimming cost V 2 bases and J 4 bases; bases outside gene matches: 16. Germline CDR1 LGHNA, CDR2 YSLEER. This CDR3 spans 20 amino acids.